Described below is a single T cell receptor beta chain sequence and its context. Original handling: Scientists estimated how many nucleated cells there were by amplifying reference gene primers. Using immunoSEQ multiplex PCR, the repertoire was profiled, and TCRdb retains in-frame clones only, with some absent. V and J calls and clone size are copied from that table; D and trimming were computed from the DNA. The table has about 86,000 clones, approximately 83% seen once; the top ten hold under 35%. The data derive from a study of blood T cell repertoires in COVID-19. This CDR3 is built from 15 residues. Germline V gene lookup returns CDR1 MNHEY and CDR2 SVGAGI. Unmatched junction bases numbered 6, after V lost 6 bases and J lost 0 bases.

This sequence joins TRBV6-5 and TRBJ1-1; TRBD1 matches at 8 bases. What was sequenced was peripheral blood. The sequence was collected from a woman of 80 years or more with active or convalescent COVID-19. CDR3 residues: CASSITGGMNTEAFF. The CDR3, as DNA: TGTGCCAGCAGCATCACAGGGGGAATGAACACTGAAGCTTTCTTT.